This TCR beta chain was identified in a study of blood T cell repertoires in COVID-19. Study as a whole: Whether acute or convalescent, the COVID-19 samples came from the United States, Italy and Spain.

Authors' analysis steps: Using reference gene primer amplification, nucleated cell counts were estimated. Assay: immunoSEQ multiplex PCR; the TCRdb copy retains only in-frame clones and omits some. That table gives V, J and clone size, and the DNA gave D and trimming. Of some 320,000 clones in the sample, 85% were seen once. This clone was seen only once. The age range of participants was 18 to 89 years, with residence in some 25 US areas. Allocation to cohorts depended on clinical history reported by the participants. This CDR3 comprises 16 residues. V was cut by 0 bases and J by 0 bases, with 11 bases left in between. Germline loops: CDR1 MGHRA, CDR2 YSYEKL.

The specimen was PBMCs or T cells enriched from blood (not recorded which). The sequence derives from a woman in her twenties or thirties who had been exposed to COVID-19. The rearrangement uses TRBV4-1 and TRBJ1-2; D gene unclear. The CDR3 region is CASSQDLVTSNYGYTF. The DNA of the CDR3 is TGCGCCAGCAGCCAAGATCTAGTGACCTCTAACTATGGCTACACCTTC.